Detailed here is one T cell receptor (beta chain). The target antigen is unknown. Both 60 Vbeta primers and 13 Jbeta primers went into the PCR. The assay was immunoSEQ multiplex PCR, and TCRdb's table has in-frame clones only and misses some. The table records 100,000 to 150,000 clones, around 80% of them present only once. The data belong to a study of cytomegalovirus exposure and HLA in healthy donors. General study points: Some public TCRs appeared in many individuals, while most sequences were rare. The authors later linked a missense DCLRE1C variant to TCR beta V- and J-gene trimming.

V lost 4 bases, J lost 5 bases, and 17 bases stayed unmatched. Looked up from germline, CDR1 is SQVTM and CDR2 is ANQGSEA. The CDR3 is 18 amino acids. The rearrangement joins TRBV29-1 to TRBJ2-5; TRBD2 matches 12 bases. What was sequenced was PBMCs. The TCR was taken from a human donor in good health. The DNA of the CDR3 is TGCAGCGTTGGGGGCGTGGAGGCTAGCGGGGGGGCACCGGAGACCCAGTACTTC. Protein: CSVGGVEASGGAPETQYF.